This T cell receptor beta chain was profiled in a study of T cell repertoires in cytomegalovirus infection. The V gene end was trimmed by 5 bases and the J gene end by 7 bases; junction bases not matched to a gene: 8. The CDR3 length is 16 residues. Per germline, CDR1 LNHDA and CDR2 SQIVND (reference sequence). MiXCR was run by TCRdb on the reads, yielding one entry per CDR3 protein. The sample lists approximately 750,000 distinct CDR3 sequences, 35% to 45% occurring once. The TCR originated in a human donor in good health (CMV status not recorded). Some clones in this sample may be carry-over from other donors' samples. Sequenced material: PBMCs. The chain couples TRBV19 to TRBJ1-4, with 12 bases fitting TRBD1. The CDR3 sequence is CASSPGTGGKTEKLFF. In DNA, the CDR3 is TGTGCCAGTAGTCCGGGGACAGGGGGCAAGACTGAAAAACTGTTTTTT.